This T cell receptor beta chain came from a study of CD8 T cells in Susac syndrome. V was clipped by 4 bases and J by 1 base, with 8 bases between them. Germline V lookup: CDR1 LGHDT, CDR2 YNNKEL (reference sequence). The CDR3 has 13 residues. Concerning this clonotype itself: The antigen is not known.

The sequenced target, TCR beta, came from blood CD8+ and CD4+ T cells. While CD8+ and CD4+ T cells were isolated negatively, TEMRA cells were enriched by FACS. Reverse transcription of roughly 0.5 to 1 ug RNA was carried out with random hexamers. Amplification of TCR beta CDR3 was carried out by immunoSEQ multiplex PCR, which covered 54 Vbeta and 13 Jbeta segments. One entry per CDR3 protein, called by TCRdb with MiXCR from the immunoSEQ multiplex PCR reads. This sample has roughly 140,000 distinct CDR3 sequences, with 95% to 96% found just once. Study conclusions and caveats: The study recognized that its TCR sequencing and HLA analysis covered a relatively small number of individuals.

The sample taken for sequencing was CD8+ T cells from PBMCs. The chain carries TRBV3-1 and TRBJ2-7, with D perhaps TRBD2 (5 bases). The sequence was collected from a human donor with multiple sclerosis. CDR3: CASSPGTSYEQYF. In DNA, the CDR3 is TGTGCCAGCAGCCCGGGAACATCCTACGAGCAGTACTTC.